Its frequency marks the clone carrying this T cell receptor beta chain as medium-sized. What it recognizes is unknown. This record belongs to a study of T cell clusters in autoimmune cytopenias. The CDR3 has 17 amino acids. Overall study findings and caveats: TRB repertoire shifts in secondary cytopenia and chronic lymphocytic leukemia mostly reflected lymphoma, not autoimmunity. Exclusive TRB clusters were approximately 3-fold more numerous in healthy donors than in active autoimmune hepatitis.

TRB rearrangements were amplified by touch-down multiplex PCR with mixed TRB-A/B primers. With the multiplex PCR reads reprocessed, TCRdb shows one record per CDR3 protein and no DNA. In all, the sample yields roughly 7,000 distinct CDR3 sequences. Roughly 40,000 genome equivalents of blood DNA were amplified for TRB. These data were also filed under a second study, of T cell repertoires in aging, cancer and after chemotherapy. That paper states: Untreated cancer patients had significantly lower blood TCR diversity than age-matched healthy donors.

The chain joins TRBV12-3 or TRBV12-4 to TRBJ1-6. This TCR derives from a human donor in good health. Sequencing was carried out using peripheral blood. The CDR3 loop reads CASSYPQHGGRNSPLHF.